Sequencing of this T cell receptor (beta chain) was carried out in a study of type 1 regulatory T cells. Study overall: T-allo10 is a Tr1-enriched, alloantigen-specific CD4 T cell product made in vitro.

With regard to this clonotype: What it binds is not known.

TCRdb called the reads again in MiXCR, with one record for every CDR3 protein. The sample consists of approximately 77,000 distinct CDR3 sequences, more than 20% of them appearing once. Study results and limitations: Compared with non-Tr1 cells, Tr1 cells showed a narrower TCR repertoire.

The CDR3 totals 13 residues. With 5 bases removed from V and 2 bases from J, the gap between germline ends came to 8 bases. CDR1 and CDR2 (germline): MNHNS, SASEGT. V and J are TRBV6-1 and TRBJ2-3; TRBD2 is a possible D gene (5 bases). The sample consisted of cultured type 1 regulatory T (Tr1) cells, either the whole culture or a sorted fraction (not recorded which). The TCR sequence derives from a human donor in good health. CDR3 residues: CASSSGDTDTQYF. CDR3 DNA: TGTGCCAGCAGTAGCGGAGACACAGATACGCAGTATTTT.